This TCR beta chain was identified in a study of CD8 T cells in ankylosing spondylitis. Study results and limitations: Seemingly characteristic of ankylosing spondylitis blood was a TCR beta motif consisting of 7 or 8 highly homologous variants.

CDR1 is DFQATT and CDR2 is SNEGSKA in the germline V gene (reference sequence). V lost 4 bases, J lost 6 bases, and 15 bases lay in between. The CDR3 has 13 residues. A word on this clonotype: What it binds is not known.

Using quantitative 5'-RACE with molecular barcodes, the authors made TCR beta libraries. Via MiXCR, TCRdb re-called the 5' RACE reads, giving one row per CDR3 protein. The sample lists roughly 450,000 distinct CDR3 sequences; around 26% were seen once. The chain is built from TRBV20-1 and TRBJ1-2; tentative D call: TRBD1 (6 bases). This clonotype originated in a male donor with ankylosing spondylitis. Sequenced: blood, either unsorted or a sorted T cell fraction (not recorded which). The CDR3 here is CSAKDGGGNGYTF. CDR3 bases: TGCAGTGCTAAGGACGGGGGGGGCAATGGCTACACCTTC.